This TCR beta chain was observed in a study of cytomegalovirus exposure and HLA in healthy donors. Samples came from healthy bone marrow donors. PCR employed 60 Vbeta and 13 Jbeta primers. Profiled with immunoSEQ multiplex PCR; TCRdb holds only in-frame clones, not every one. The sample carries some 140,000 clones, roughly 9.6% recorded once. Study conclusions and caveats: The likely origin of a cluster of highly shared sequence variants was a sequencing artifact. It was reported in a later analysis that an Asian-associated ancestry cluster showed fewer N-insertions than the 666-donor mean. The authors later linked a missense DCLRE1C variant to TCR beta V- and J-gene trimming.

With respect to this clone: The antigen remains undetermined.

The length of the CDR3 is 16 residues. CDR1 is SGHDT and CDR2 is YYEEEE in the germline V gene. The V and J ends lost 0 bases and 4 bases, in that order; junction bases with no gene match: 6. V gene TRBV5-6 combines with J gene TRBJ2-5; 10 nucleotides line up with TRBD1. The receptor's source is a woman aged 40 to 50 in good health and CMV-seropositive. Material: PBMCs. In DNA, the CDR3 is TGTGCCAGCAGCTTGGAGGGACAGGGGAAGGGAGAGACCCAGTACTTC. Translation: CASSLEGQGKGETQYF.